A selection of T cell receptor beta chains follows, all from one sample in a study of patients and donors after allogeneic stem cell transplantation. TCRdb re-called the RT-PCR reads with MiXCR, one entry per CDR3 protein. The sample yields roughly 880,000 distinct CDR3 sequences, more than 15% seen once. The sequencing input was blood, either unsorted or a sorted T cell fraction (not recorded which). These receptors were collected from a human donor who was either an allogeneic HSCT recipient or a stem cell or donor lymphocyte infusion donor (not recorded which). It is not recorded whose cells these are; they may come from a transplant donor. Both conserved end residues are part of each CDR3. Fields, in order: clone size, V gene, D gene, J gene, CDR3 DNA, CDR3 protein. A D gene is named only where the DNA matches it firmly. Rows may omit the clone size; those that give it use once, few, many or a size class.

abundance: -; v_gene: TRBV21-1; d_gene: -; j_gene: TRBJ2-1; CDR3nt: TGTGCCAGCAGCAAACCCGGGGACACCTGCTACAATGAGCAGTTCTTC; CDR3aa: CASSKPGDTCYNEQFF
abundance: -; v_gene: TRBV27; d_gene: -; j_gene: TRBJ2-5; CDR3nt: TGTGCCAGCAGTCCAGATAGCCCACAAGAGACCCAGTACTTC; CDR3aa: CASSPDSPQETQYF
abundance: -; v_gene: TRBV20-1; d_gene: -; j_gene: TRBJ2-1; CDR3nt: TGCAGTGCTAGTCTGTTGCCCAATGAGCAGTTCTTC; CDR3aa: CSASLLPNEQFF
abundance: few; v_gene: TRBV12-3/TRBV12-4; d_gene: -; j_gene: TRBJ2-1; CDR3nt: TGTGCCAGCAGTCGAGGCGGGATTGAAGGGCAGTTCTTC; CDR3aa: CASSRGGIEGQFF
abundance: -; v_gene: TRBV5-6; d_gene: TRBD2; j_gene: TRBJ2-7; CDR3nt: TGTGCCAGCAGCCCCGGGACTAGCTTTTCCGAGCAGTACTTC; CDR3aa: CASSPGTSFSEQYF
abundance: -; v_gene: TRBV11-2; d_gene: -; j_gene: TRBJ2-4; CDR3nt: TGTGCCAGCAGCTTAATCAGGAGCTCTTTTAGCAAAAACATTCAGTACTTC; CDR3aa: CASSLIRSSFSKNIQYF
abundance: few; v_gene: TRBV15; d_gene: -; j_gene: TRBJ2-7; CDR3nt: TGTGCCACCAGCAGAGATTGGGCCAGGGGATCTTACGAGCAGTACTTC; CDR3aa: CATSRDWARGSYEQYF
abundance: -; v_gene: TRBV20-1; d_gene: -; j_gene: TRBJ2-1; CDR3nt: TGCAGTGCCCCGAGAGCCCAGACCCCTGGCAATGAGCAGTTCTTC; CDR3aa: CSAPRAQTPGNEQFF
abundance: few; v_gene: TRBV20-1; d_gene: TRBD1; j_gene: TRBJ1-4; CDR3nt: TGCAGTGCTGAAGAATTCAGGGGGACTGAAAAACTGTTTTTT; CDR3aa: CSAEEFRGTEKLFF
abundance: -; v_gene: TRBV6-1; d_gene: -; j_gene: TRBJ1-2; CDR3nt: TGTGCCAGCAGAGCCGGGGGGGCAAGAAACTATGGCTACACCTTC; CDR3aa: CASRAGGARNYGYTF
abundance: few; v_gene: TRBV30; d_gene: TRBD1; j_gene: TRBJ2-5; CDR3nt: TGTGCCTGGAGTGTAGGGGACAGGGTCCAAGAGACCCAGTACTTC; CDR3aa: CAWSVGDRVQETQYF
abundance: -; v_gene: TRBV29-1; d_gene: -; j_gene: TRBJ2-4; CDR3nt: TGCAGCGTTGGAGGGGGATTAGCCAAAAACATTCAGTACTTC; CDR3aa: CSVGGGLAKNIQYF